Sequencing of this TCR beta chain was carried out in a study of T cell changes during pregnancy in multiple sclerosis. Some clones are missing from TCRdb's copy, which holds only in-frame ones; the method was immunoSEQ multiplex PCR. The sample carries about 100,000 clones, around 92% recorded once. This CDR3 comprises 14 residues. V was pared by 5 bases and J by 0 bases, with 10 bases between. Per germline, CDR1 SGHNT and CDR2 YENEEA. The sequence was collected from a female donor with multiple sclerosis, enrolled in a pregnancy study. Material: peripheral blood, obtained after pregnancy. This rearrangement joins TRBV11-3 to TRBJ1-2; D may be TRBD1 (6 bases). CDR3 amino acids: CASSTGFPNYGYTF. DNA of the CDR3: TGTGCCAGCAGCACAGGGTTCCCTAACTATGGCTACACCTTC.